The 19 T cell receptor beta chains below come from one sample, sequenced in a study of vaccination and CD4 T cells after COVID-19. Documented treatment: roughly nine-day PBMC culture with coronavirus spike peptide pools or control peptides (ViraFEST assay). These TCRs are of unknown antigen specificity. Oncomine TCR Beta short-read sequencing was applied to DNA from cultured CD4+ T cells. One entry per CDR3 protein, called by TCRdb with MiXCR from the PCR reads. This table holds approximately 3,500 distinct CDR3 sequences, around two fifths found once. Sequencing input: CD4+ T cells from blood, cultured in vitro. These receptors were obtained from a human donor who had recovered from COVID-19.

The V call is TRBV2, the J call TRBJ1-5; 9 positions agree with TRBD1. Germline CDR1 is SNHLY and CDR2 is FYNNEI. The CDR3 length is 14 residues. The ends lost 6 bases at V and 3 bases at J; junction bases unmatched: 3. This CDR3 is CASSRDRDNQPQHF. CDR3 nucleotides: TGTGCCAGCAGCCGGGACAGGGACAATCAGCCCCAGCATTTT.

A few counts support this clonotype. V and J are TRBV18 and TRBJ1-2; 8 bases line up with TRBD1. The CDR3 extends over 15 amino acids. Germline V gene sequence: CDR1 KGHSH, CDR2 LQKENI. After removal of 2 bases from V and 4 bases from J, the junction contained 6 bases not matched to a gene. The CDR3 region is CASSPVGQEGYGYTF. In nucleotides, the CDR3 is TGTGCCAGCTCACCAGTGGGACAGGAGGGCTATGGCTACACCTTC.

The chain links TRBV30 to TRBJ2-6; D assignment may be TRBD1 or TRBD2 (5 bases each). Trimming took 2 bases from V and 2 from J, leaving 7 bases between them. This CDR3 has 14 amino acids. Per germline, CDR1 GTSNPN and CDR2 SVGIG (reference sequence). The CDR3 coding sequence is TGTGCCTGGAGTAGAGGGGCTGGGGCCAACGTCCTGACTTTC. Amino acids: CAWSRGAGANVLTF. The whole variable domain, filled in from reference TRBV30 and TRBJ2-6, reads SQTIHQWPATLVQPVGSPLSLECTVEGTSNPNLYWYRQAAGRGLQLLFYSVGIGQISSEVPQNLSASRPQDRQFILSSKKLLLSDSGFYLCAWSRGAGANVLTFGAGSRLTVL.

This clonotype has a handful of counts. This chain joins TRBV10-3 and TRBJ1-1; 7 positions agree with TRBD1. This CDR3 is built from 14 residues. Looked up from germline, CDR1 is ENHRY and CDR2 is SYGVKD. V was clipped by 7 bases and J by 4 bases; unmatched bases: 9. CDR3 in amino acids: CAITETGRGTEAFF. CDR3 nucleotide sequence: TGTGCCATCACCGAGACAGGGAGGGGCACTGAAGCTTTCTTT.

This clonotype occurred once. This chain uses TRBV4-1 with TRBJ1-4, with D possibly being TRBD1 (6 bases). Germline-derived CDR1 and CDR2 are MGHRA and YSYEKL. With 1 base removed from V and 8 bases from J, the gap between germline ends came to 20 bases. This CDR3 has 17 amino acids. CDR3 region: CASSQGVGRGVGEKLFF. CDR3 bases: TGCGCCAGCAGCCAAGGGGTCGGCAGGGGTGTAGGGGAAAAACTGTTTTTT.

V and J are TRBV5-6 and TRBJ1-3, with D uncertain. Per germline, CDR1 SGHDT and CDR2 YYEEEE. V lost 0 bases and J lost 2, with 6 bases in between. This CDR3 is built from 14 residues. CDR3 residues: CASSLGLPGNTIYF. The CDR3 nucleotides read TGTGCCAGCAGCTTGGGCTTACCTGGAAACACCATATATTTT.

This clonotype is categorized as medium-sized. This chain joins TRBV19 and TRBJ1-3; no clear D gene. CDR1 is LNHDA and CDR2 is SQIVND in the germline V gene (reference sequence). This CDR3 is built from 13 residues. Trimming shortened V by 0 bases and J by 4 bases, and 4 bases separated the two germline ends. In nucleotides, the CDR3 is TGTGCCAGTAGTATAGATCACGGAAACACCATATATTTT. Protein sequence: CASSIDHGNTIYF.

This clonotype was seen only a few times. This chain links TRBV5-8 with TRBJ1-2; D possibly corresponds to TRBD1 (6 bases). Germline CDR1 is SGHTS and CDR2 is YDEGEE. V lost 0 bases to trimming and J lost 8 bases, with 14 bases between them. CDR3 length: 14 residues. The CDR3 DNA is TGTGCCAGCAGCTTGGCAGGGGAAATTATCGGCTACACCTTC. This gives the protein CASSLAGEIIGYTF.

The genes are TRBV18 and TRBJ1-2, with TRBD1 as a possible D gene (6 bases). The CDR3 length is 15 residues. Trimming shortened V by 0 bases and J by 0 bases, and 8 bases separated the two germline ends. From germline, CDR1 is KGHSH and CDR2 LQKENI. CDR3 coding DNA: TGTGCCAGCTCACCACCGGACAGACCTAACTATGGCTACACCTTC. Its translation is CASSPPDRPNYGYTF.

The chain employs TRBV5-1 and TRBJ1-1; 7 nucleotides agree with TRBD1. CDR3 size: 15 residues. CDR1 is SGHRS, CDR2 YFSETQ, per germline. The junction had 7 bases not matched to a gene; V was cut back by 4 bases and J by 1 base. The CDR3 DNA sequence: TGCGCCAGCAGCGTACAGGGGCCGGGGAACACTGAAGCTTTCTTT. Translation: CASSVQGPGNTEAFF.

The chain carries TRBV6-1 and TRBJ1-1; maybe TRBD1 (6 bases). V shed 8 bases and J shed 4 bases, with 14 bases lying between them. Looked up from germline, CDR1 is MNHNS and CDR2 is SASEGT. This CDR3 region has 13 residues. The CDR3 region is CASGEGGGTEAFF. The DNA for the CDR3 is TGTGCCAGCGGCGAGGGGGGAGGCACTGAAGCTTTCTTT.

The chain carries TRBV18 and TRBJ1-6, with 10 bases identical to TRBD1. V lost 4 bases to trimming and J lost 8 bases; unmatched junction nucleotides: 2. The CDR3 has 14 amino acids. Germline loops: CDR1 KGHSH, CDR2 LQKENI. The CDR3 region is CASSQGTGDSPLHF. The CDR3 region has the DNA TGTGCCAGCTCACAGGGGACAGGGGATTCACCCCTCCACTTT.

This CDR3 is CASRPAGYSNQPQHF. In DNA form, the CDR3 reads TGTGCCAGCAGACCCGCAGGGTATAGCAATCAGCCCCAGCATTTT. V and J are TRBV27 and TRBJ1-5; tentative D call: TRBD1 (5 bases). The germline V gene has CDR1 MNHEY and CDR2 SMNVEV (reference sequence). Trimming shortened V by 6 bases and J by 0 bases, and 12 bases separated the two germline ends. The CDR3 is made up of 15 amino acids.

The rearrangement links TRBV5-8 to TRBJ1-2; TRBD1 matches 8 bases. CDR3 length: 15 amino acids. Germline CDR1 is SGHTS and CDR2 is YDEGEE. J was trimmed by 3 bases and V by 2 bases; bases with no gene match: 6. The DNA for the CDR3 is TGTGCCAGCAGCTTACAGACAGGGGCGTACTATGGCTACACCTTC. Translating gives CASSLQTGAYYGYTF. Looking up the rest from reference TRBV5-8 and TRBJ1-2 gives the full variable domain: EAGVTQSPTHLIKTRGQQATLRCSPISGHTSVYWYQQALGLGLQFLLWYDEGEERNRGNFPPRFSGRQFPNYSSELNVNALELEDSALYLCASSLQTGAYYGYTFGSGTRLTVV.

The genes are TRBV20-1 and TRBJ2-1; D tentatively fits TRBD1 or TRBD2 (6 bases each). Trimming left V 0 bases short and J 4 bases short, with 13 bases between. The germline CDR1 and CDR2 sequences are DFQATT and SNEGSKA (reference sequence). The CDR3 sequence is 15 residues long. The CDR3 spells CSAREGGGFYNEQFF. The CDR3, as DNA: TGCAGTGCTAGAGAGGGGGGCGGCTTTTACAATGAGCAGTTCTTC.

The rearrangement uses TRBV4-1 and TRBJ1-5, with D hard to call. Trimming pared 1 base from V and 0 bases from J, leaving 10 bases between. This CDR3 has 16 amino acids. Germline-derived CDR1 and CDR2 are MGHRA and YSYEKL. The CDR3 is CASSQVVGYSNQPQHF. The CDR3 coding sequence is TGCGCCAGCAGCCAAGTGGTGGGGTATAGCAATCAGCCCCAGCATTTT.

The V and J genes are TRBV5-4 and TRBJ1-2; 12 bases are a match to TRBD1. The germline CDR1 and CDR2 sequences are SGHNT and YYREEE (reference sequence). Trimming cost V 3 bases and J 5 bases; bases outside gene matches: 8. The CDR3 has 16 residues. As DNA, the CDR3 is TGTGCCAGCAGCTCCCCGGGGGACAGGGGGCAATATGGCTACACCTTC. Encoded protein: CASSSPGDRGQYGYTF.

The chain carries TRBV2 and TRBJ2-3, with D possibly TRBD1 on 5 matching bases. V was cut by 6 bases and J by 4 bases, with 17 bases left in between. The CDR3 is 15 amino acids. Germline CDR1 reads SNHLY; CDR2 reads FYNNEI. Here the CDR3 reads CASRMTDQGADTQYF. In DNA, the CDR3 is TGTGCCAGCAGGATGACAGACCAAGGAGCAGATACGCAGTATTTT. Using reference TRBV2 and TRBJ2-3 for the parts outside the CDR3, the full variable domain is EPEVTQTPSHQVTQMGQEVILRCVPISNHLYFYWYRQILGQKVEFLVSFYNNEISEKSEIFDDQFSVERPDGSNFTLKIRSTKLEDSAMYFCASRMTDQGADTQYFGPGTRLTVL.

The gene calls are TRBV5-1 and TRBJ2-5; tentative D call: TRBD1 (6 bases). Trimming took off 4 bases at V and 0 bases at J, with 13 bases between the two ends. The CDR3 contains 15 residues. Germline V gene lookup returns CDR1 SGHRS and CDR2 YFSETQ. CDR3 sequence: CASSKDSPHQETQYF. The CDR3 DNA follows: TGCGCCAGCAGCAAGGACAGTCCCCACCAAGAGACCCAGTACTTC.